This T cell receptor beta chain derives from a study of shared clonotypes between healthy human individuals. Study-level points and caveats: Large sequencing depth failed to make sorted-subset sequencing complete, rarefaction showed.

As defined, naive CD8 cells were CD45RO-negative and positively selected for CCR7, with terminally differentiated effector memory CD45RA+ cells excluded. Participating donors were healthy, HIV-negative adults free of recent acute infections or vaccinations. For each subset, genomic DNA was distributed in equal portions over several immunoSEQ plates. The protocol was immunoSEQ multiplex PCR, while the TCRdb copy is restricted to in-frame clones and leaves out a portion. Of some 580,000 clones in the sample, 98% were seen once. Turning to this clone: Its target is unknown.

Germline V CDR1 and CDR2: MNHNS, SASEGT. This CDR3 region has 16 residues. With 4 bases clipped from V and 0 bases from J, the junction kept 1 base outside the gene matches. This clonotype was sampled from a man aged 30 to 45 in good health. The V call is TRBV6-1, the J call TRBJ2-2; 11 bases fit TRBD2. Sequencing was done on a sample of naive CD8+ T cells sorted from blood. CDR3 DNA sequence: TGTGCCAGCAGTGTTAGCGGGAGGGCGAACACCGGGGAGCTGTTTTTT. Its translation: CASSVSGRANTGELFF.